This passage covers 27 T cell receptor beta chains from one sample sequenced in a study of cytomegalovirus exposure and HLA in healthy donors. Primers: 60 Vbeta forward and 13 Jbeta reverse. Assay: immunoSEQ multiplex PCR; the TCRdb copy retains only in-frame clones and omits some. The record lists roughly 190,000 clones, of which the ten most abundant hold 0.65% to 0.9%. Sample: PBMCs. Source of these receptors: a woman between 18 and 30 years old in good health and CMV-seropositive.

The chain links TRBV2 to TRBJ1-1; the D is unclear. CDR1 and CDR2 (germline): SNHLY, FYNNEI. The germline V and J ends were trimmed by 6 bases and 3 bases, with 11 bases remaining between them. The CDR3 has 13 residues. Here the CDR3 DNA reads TGTGCCAGCAGGGCCTTGCGGGACACTGAAGCTTTCTTT. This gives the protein CASRALRDTEAFF.

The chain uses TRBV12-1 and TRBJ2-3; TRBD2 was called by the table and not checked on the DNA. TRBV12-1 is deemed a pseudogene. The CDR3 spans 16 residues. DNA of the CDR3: TGTGCCAGCAGCTCTCTACTAGCGGGAGGTCCAGATACGCAGTATTTT. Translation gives CASSSLLAGGPDTQYF.

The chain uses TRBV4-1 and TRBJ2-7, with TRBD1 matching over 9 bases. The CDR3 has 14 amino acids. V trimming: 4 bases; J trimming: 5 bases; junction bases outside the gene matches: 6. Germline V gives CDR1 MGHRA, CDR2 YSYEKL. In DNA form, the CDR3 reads TGCGCCAGCAGCCGGGACAGGGTTAACCACGAGCAGTACTTC. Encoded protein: CASSRDRVNHEQYF.

In nucleotides, the CDR3 is TGTGCCAGCAGCTTGGGGGGGGCCTCCGGGTCTAGCGGTGGTGTCGAGCAGTACTTC. Its translation is CASSLGGASGSSGGVEQYF. The rearrangement joins TRBV5-4 to TRBJ2-7, with a weak D call TRBD2 (7 bases). V lost 0 bases, J lost 6 bases, and 28 bases lay in between. The CDR3 covers 19 residues. In germline, CDR1 is SGHNT, CDR2 YYREEE (reference sequence).

The CDR3 reads CASAVRVPYEQYF. The CDR3, as DNA: TGTGCTAGTGCGGTCCGTGTCCCCTACGAGCAGTACTTC. V and J are TRBV12-5 and TRBJ2-7; D not resolved. This CDR3 has 13 residues. V dropped 7 bases and J dropped 2 bases, with 12 bases sitting between them. Germline CDR1 is LGHNT and CDR2 is FRNRAP.

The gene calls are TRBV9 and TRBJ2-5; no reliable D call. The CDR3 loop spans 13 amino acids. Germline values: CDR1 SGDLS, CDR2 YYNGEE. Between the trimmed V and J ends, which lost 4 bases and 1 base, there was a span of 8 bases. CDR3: CASSRWPQETQYF. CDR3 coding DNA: TGTGCCAGCAGCCGCTGGCCCCAAGAGACCCAGTACTTC.

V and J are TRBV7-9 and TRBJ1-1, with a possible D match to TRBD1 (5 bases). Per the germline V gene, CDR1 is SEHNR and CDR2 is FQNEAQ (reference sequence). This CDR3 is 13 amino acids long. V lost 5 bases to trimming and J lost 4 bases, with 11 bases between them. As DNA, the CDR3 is TGTGCCAGCAGCCTGGACACTCTCACTGAAGCTTTCTTT. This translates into CASSLDTLTEAFF.

This CDR3 is CASSPRGVRVHEQFF. The CDR3 DNA is TGTGCCAGCAGCCCGCGGGGGGTTAGGGTCCATGAGCAGTTCTTC. The gene calls are TRBV13 and TRBJ2-1; 8 nucleotides match TRBD2. The CDR3 contains 15 residues. Trimming removed 5 bases from V and 8 bases from J; junction bases left unmatched: 11. Germline V gene sequence: CDR1 PRHDT, CDR2 FYEKMQ (reference sequence).

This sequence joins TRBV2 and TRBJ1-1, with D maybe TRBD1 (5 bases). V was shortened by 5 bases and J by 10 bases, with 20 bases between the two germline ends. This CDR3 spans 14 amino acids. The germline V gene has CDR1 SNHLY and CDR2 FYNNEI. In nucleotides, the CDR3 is TGTGCCAGCAGTCCCCTTACGGCAGGGCAGGCAGCTTTCTTT. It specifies CASSPLTAGQAAFF.

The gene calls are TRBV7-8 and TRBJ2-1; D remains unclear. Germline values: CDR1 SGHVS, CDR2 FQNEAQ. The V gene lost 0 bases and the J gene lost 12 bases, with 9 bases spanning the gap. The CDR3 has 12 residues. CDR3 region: CASSLATIPQFF. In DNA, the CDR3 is TGTGCCAGCAGCTTAGCTACTATCCCGCAGTTCTTC.

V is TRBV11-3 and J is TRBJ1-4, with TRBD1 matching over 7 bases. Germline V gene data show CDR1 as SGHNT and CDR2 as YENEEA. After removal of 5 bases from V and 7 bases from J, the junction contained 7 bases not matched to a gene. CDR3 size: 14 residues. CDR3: CASSVDRASEKLFF. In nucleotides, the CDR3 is TGTGCCAGCAGCGTCGACAGGGCCAGTGAAAAACTGTTTTTT.

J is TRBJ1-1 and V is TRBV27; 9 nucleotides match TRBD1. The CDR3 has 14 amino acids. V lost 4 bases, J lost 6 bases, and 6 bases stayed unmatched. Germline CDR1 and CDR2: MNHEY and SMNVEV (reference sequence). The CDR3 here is CASSYGQGNAEAFF. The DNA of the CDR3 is TGTGCCAGCAGTTACGGACAGGGGAATGCTGAAGCTTTCTTT.

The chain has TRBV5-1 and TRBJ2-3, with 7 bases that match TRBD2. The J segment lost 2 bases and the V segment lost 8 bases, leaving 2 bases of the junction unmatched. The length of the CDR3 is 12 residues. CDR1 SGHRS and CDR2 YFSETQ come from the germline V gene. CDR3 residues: CASRDYTDTQYF. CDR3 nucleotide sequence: TGCGCCAGTAGGGACTACACAGATACGCAGTATTTT.

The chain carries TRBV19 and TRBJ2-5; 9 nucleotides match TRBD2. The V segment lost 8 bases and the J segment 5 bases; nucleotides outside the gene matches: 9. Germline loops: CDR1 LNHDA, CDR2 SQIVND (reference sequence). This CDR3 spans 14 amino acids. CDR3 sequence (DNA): TGTGCCAGTCGGTCGCTAGCGGGATCGGAGACCCAGTACTTC. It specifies CASRSLAGSETQYF.

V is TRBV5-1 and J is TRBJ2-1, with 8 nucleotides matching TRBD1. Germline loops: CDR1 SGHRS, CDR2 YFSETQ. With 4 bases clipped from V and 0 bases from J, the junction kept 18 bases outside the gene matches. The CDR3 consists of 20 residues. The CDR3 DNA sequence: TGCGCCAGCAGCAGAGGACAGGGAGACATACAACGCAGCTCCTACAATGAGCAGTTCTTC. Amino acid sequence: CASSRGQGDIQRSSYNEQFF.

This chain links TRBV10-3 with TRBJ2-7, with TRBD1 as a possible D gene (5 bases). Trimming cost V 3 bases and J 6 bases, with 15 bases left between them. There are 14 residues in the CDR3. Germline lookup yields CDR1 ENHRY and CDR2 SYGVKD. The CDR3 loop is CAISEGSGSGEQYF. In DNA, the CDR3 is TGTGCCATCAGTGAAGGGTCAGGGTCGGGCGAGCAGTACTTC.

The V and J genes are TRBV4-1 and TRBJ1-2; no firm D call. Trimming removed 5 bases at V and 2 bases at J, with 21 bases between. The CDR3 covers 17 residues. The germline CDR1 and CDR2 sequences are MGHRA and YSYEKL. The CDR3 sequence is CASSSPGYLEGNYGYTF. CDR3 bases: TGCGCCAGCAGCTCCCCCGGATATTTAGAGGGCAACTATGGCTACACCTTC.

CDR3 in DNA: TGTGCCAGCAGCCAGAACACAGGGATTAGCACTGAAGCTTTCTTT. As protein: CASSQNTGISTEAFF. This chain uses TRBV5-4 with TRBJ1-1, with D possibly being TRBD1 (6 bases). The V end lost 4 bases, the J end lost 4 bases, and 17 bases lay between the germline ends. Germline-derived CDR1 and CDR2 are SGHNT and YYREEE (reference sequence). The length of the CDR3 is 15 residues.

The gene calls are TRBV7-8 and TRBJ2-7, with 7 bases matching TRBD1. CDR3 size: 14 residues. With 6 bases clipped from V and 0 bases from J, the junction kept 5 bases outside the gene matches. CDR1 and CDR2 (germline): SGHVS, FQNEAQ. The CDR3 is CASRSRQGSYEQYF. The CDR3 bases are TGTGCCAGCAGGTCGCGACAGGGCTCCTACGAGCAGTACTTC.

CDR3 protein: CASSLWQDNEQFF. DNA of the CDR3: TGTGCCAGCAGCTTATGGCAGGACAATGAGCAGTTCTTC. The chain employs TRBV7-8 and TRBJ2-1; D not certain. This CDR3 has 13 amino acids. Trimming left V 2 bases short and J 5 bases short, with 7 bases between. Germline values: CDR1 SGHVS, CDR2 FQNEAQ.

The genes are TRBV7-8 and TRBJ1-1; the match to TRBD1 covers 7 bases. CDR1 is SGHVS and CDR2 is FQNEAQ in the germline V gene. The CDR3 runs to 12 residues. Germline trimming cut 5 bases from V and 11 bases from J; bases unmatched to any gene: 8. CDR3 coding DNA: TGTGCCAGCAGCAGAGACAGGGAGGTGGCTTTCTTT. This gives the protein CASSRDREVAFF.

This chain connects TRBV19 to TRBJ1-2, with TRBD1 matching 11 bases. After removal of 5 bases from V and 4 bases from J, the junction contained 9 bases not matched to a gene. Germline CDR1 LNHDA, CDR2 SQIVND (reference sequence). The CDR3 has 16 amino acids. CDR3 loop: CASSLGTGGAGYGYTF. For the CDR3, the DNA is TGTGCCAGTAGTCTAGGGACAGGGGGAGCGGGCTATGGCTACACCTTC.

The CDR3 here is CASSLVRNYGYTF. For the CDR3, the DNA is TGCGCCAGCAGCTTAGTCAGAAACTATGGCTACACCTTC. The rearrangement joins TRBV5-1 to TRBJ1-2; no clear D gene. The germline V and J ends were trimmed by 2 bases and 2 bases, with 7 bases remaining between them. The germline CDR1 and CDR2 sequences are SGHRS and YFSETQ. The CDR3 loop spans 13 amino acids.

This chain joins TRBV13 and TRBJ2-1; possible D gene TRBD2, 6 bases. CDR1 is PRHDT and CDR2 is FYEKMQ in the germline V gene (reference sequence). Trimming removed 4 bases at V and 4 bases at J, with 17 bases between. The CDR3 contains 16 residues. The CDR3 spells CASSSAGGPGYNEQFF. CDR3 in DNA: TGTGCCAGCAGCTCCGCCGGAGGGCCGGGGTACAATGAGCAGTTCTTC. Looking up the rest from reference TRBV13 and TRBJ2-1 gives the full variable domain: AAGVIQSPRHLIKEKRETATLKCYPIPRHDTVYWYQQGPGQDPQFLISFYEKMQSDKGSIPDRFSAQQFSDYHSELNMSSLELGDSALYFCASSSAGGPGYNEQFFGPGTRLTVL.

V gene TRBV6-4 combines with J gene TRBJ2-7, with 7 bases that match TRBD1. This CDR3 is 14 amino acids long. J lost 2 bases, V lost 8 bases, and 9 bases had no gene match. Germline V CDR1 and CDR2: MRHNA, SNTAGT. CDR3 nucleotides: TGTGCCAGCTCTTCGGACAGGATCACCTACGAGCAGTACTTC. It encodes CASSSDRITYEQYF.

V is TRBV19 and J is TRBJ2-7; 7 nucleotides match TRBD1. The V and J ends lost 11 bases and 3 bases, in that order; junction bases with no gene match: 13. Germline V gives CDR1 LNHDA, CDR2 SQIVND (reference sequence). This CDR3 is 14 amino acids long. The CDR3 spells CAASPRDSYYEQYF. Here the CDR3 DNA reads TGTGCCGCGTCCCCCCGGGACAGCTACTACGAGCAGTACTTC.

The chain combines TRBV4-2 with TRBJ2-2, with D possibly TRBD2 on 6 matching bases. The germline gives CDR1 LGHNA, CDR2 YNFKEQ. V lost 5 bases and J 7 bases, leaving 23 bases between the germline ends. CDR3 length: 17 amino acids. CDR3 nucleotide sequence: TGTGCCAGCAGCTGGGCCGGGGACTTCCATAGGGTCGGGGAGCTGTTTTTT. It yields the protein CASSWAGDFHRVGELFF.